This paragraph reports one TCR beta chain. Its antigen is currently unknown. This sample is drawn from a study of blood T cells in healthy people across ages. V was trimmed by 6 bases and J by 0 bases, leaving 12 bases between them. The germline CDR1 and CDR2 sequences are SGHTA and FQGNSA. There are 15 residues in the CDR3. Study-level points and caveats: Long-lived donors carried more naive CD4+ cells and greater diversity than aged donors.

Each sample gave at least 6.5 million isolated PBMCs. A second roughly 6 to 12 cycle PCR used barcoded and J-beta primers. TCRdb itself ran the 5' RACE reads through MiXCR, one entry per CDR3 protein. The sample carries 1.4 million or so distinct CDR3 sequences, 35% to 45% recorded once. Sequencing input: blood. The sequence came from a woman under 30 in good health. V usage is TRBV7-2 and J usage is TRBJ1-5; perhaps TRBD1 as D (5 bases). The CDR3 nucleotides read TGTGCCAGCAGGGGGACCTCTCTTAGCAATCAGCCCCAGCATTTT. It yields the protein CASRGTSLSNQPQHF.